The 17 T cell receptor beta chains reported below all come from one sample, sequenced in a study of T cell repertoires in cytomegalovirus infection. TCRdb fed the reads into MiXCR, producing one record per CDR3 protein. Here the sample spans 150,000 to 200,000 distinct CDR3 sequences, around an eighth being singletons. The sample was PBMCs. These receptors were collected from a human donor in good health (CMV status not recorded). Some clones in this sample may be carry-over from other donors' samples.

This clonotype was seen at least ten times. The CDR3 DNA is TGTGCCAGCAGCTTAGGACAGGGGACATACTACAATGAGCAGTTCTTC. This gives the protein CASSLGQGTYYNEQFF. The gene calls are TRBV7-3 and TRBJ2-1; TRBD1 matches 9 bases. Germline CDR1 and CDR2: SGHTA and FQGTGA. The CDR3 has 16 residues. V trimming: 2 bases; J trimming: 3 bases; junction bases outside the gene matches: 5.

This clonotype appeared a few times. The V call is TRBV27, the J call TRBJ2-7; 10 positions match TRBD2. Germline V lookup: CDR1 MNHEY, CDR2 SMNVEV (reference sequence). This CDR3 comprises 15 residues. The V and J ends lost 2 bases and 5 bases, in that order; junction bases with no gene match: 6. The chain's CDR3 is CASSLLSGRWDEQYF. CDR3 bases: TGTGCCAGCAGTTTACTTAGCGGGAGGTGGGACGAGCAGTACTTC.

This clonotype has a count of ten or more. The chain is built from TRBV12-3 or TRBV12-4 and TRBJ2-4, with D tentatively TRBD2 (6 bases). The germline V and J ends were trimmed by 5 bases and 0 bases, with 23 bases remaining between them. This CDR3 is 19 amino acids long. The DNA for the CDR3 is TGTGCCAGCAGTCCTTATGACGCGGGACTCCGTCTAGCCAAAAACATTCAGTACTTC. Protein sequence: CASSPYDAGLRLAKNIQYF.

This clonotype showed up many times. The rearrangement uses TRBV10-3 and TRBJ2-3; D uncertain. Germline V gene lookup returns CDR1 ENHRY and CDR2 SYGVKD. The length of the CDR3 is 13 residues. CDR3 sequence (DNA): TGTGCGTCGGTCGGTGAGAGCACAGATACGCAGTATTTT. Its translation: CASVGESTDTQYF.

V usage is TRBV25-1 and J usage is TRBJ2-7; 7 nucleotides align to TRBD2. This CDR3 region has 14 residues. Germline CDR1 and CDR2: MGHDK and SYGVNS. After removal of 6 bases from V and 1 base from J, the junction contained 6 bases not matched to a gene. The CDR3 region is CASSSSGKSYEQYF. CDR3 DNA sequence: TGTGCCAGCAGCTCCAGCGGGAAGTCCTACGAGCAGTACTTC.

This chain uses TRBV14 with TRBJ2-7; D possibly matches TRBD1 or TRBD2 (5 bases each). The ends were cut back, 8 bases at V and 0 bases at J, with 11 bases in the middle. The CDR3 has 13 residues. The germline V gene encodes CDR1 SGHDN and CDR2 FVKESK. Written as DNA, the CDR3 is TGTGCCAGCTCGGGGACCCTCTCCTACGAGCAGTACTTC. Its protein product is CASSGTLSYEQYF.

The rearrangement uses TRBV5-4 and TRBJ1-1, with D hard to call. The CDR3 runs to 12 residues. The V end was cut by 0 bases, the J end by 7 bases, with 7 bases between. Germline V gives CDR1 SGHNT, CDR2 YYREEE (reference sequence). This chain's CDR3 is CASSLESGEAFF. The CDR3 DNA sequence: TGTGCCAGCAGCTTGGAGAGTGGTGAAGCTTTCTTT.

This clonotype appeared many times. The rearrangement uses TRBV7-9 and TRBJ1-6; the match to TRBD1 covers 8 bases. V gave up 4 bases and J gave up 6 bases; unmatched junction bases: 5. The germline CDR1 and CDR2 sequences are SEHNR and FQNEAQ (reference sequence). The CDR3 spans 15 residues. DNA of the CDR3: TGTGCCAGCAGCTCCAGCAGGGGGCCTAATTCACCCCTCCACTTT. This translates into CASSSSRGPNSPLHF.

The gene calls are TRBV29-1 and TRBJ2-3; no clear D gene. V lost 3 bases to trimming and J lost 1 base, with 5 bases between them. There are 12 residues in the CDR3. CDR1 and CDR2 (germline): SQVTM, ANQGSEA. CDR3 nucleotide sequence: TGCAGCGTTGAGGCCCGCACAGATACGCAGTATTTT. This gives the protein CSVEARTDTQYF.

The chain couples TRBV20-1 to TRBJ2-1; D might be TRBD2 (5 bases). V was pared by 3 bases and J by 0 bases, with 18 bases between. The CDR3 has 17 amino acids. From germline, CDR1 is DFQATT and CDR2 SNEGSKA (reference sequence). The CDR3 nucleotides read TGCAGTGCTAGCCAGATTGAGGGCTTTAGCTCCTACAATGAGCAGTTCTTC. Its protein product is CSASQIEGFSSYNEQFF.

This clonotype appeared many times. The CDR3: CASSPTGTGPGYTF. CDR3 nucleotide sequence: TGTGCCAGCAGTCCCACGGGGACAGGGCCTGGCTACACCTTC. V usage is TRBV28 and J usage is TRBJ1-2; 9 nucleotides line up with TRBD1. The CDR3 has 14 amino acids. After removal of 5 bases from V and 7 bases from J, the junction contained 8 bases not matched to a gene. Germline CDR1 is MDHEN and CDR2 is SYDVKM.

This clonotype was recorded many times. The V call is TRBV7-2, the J call TRBJ2-1, with 7 nucleotides matching TRBD2. The CDR3 totals 17 residues. Germline assignment: CDR1 SGHTA and CDR2 FQGNSA. The V segment lost 3 bases and the J segment 6 bases; nucleotides outside the gene matches: 14. The DNA for the CDR3 is TGTGCCAGCAGCTTCGCGCCGCCAAGCGGGGTTTTCAATGAGCAGTTCTTC. Translating it yields CASSFAPPSGVFNEQFF.

The J gene is TRBJ2-2, the V gene TRBV20-1; TRBD2 aligns across 10 bases. V lost 6 bases and J lost 6; bases outside the gene matches: 10. Germline CDR1 and CDR2: DFQATT and SNEGSKA (reference sequence). The CDR3 runs to 15 residues. The CDR3 protein is CSALPTSGMAGELFF. CDR3 in DNA: TGCAGTGCGCTCCCTACTAGCGGGATGGCCGGGGAGCTGTTTTTT.

This clonotype was counted ten times or more. The chain carries TRBV14 and TRBJ1-2; D is undetermined. CDR3 size: 15 residues. Between the trimmed V and J ends, which lost 0 bases and 8 bases, there was a span of 16 bases. Germline V CDR1 and CDR2: SGHDN, FVKESK. As DNA, the CDR3 is TGTGCCAGCAGCCAAGACATAAGCCGGTTGGGAGGCTACACCTTC. This gives the protein CASSQDISRLGGYTF.

This clonotype showed up many times. This chain joins TRBV19 and TRBJ1-5; 10 nucleotides align to TRBD1. V lost 5 bases and J lost 2; bases outside the gene matches: 15. CDR1 is LNHDA and CDR2 is SQIVND in the germline V gene (reference sequence). The CDR3 consists of 19 residues. CDR3 DNA sequence: TGTGCCAGTAGTCCCACGACAGGGGGCGTTTCTGTCGGCAATCAGCCCCAGCATTTT. This sequence encodes CASSPTTGGVSVGNQPQHF.

The chain combines TRBV12-3 or TRBV12-4 with TRBJ2-1; D uncertain. This CDR3 region has 11 residues. With 5 bases removed from V and 8 bases from J, the gap between germline ends came to 7 bases. The CDR3 reads CASSDSYEQFF. DNA of the CDR3: TGTGCCAGCAGTGATAGCTATGAGCAGTTCTTC.

The rearrangement joins TRBV4-1 to TRBJ1-1; perhaps TRBD1 as D (5 bases). Trimming shortened V by 0 bases and J by 6 bases, and 11 bases separated the two germline ends. Germline V gives CDR1 MGHRA, CDR2 YSYEKL. This CDR3 has 14 amino acids. CDR3 nucleotides: TGCGCCAGCAGCCAAGAGTGGGGGACCCCTGAAGCTTTCTTT. Its protein product is CASSQEWGTPEAFF.